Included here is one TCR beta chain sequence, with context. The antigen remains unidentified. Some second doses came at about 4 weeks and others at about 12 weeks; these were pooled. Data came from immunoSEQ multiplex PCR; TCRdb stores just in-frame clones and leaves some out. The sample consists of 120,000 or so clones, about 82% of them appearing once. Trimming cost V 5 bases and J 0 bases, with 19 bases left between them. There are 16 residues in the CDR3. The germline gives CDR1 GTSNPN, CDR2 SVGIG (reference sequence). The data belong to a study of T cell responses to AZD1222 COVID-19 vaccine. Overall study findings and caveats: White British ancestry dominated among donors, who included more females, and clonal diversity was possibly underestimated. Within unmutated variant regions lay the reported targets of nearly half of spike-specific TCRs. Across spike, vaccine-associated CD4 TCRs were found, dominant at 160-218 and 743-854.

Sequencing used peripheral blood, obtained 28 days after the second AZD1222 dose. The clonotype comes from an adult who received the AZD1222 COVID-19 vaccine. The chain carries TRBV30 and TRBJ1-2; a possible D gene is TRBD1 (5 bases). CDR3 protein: CAWSTKHGGSNYGYTF. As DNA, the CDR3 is TGTGCCTGGTCTACTAAGCACGGGGGGTCTAACTATGGCTACACCTTC.